These 23 T cell receptor beta chains were sequenced from one sample in a study of cytomegalovirus exposure and HLA in healthy donors (dated by TCRdb to about 2017). The library was prepared using the immunoSEQ multiplex PCR assay. For the multiplex PCR, a mixture combining 60 forward primers for TCR Vbeta segments and 13 reverse primers for TCR Jbeta segments was used. The clones in this table, taken by TCRdb from immuneACCESS, are in-frame only. Not every clone is retained; where verified, under half of the shortfall comes from an unresolved V gene, and the cause of the rest is unknown. Present in this sample are about 150,000 clones, 76% of which were seen just once. The ten biggest clones cover less than 2% of the sample. The source material was PBMCs. All receptors derive from a female donor in good health and CMV-seropositive.

The V call is TRBV19, the J call TRBJ2-7; 9 nucleotides match TRBD2. This CDR3 has 15 amino acids. Trimming cost V 6 bases and J 1 base; bases outside gene matches: 7. CDR1 is LNHDA and CDR2 is SQIVND in the germline V gene (reference sequence). The CDR3 reads CASSLSGRGSYEQYF. The CDR3 nucleotides are TGTGCCAGTAGCCTTAGCGGGAGAGGGTCCTACGAGCAGTACTTC.

This chain joins TRBV9 and TRBJ2-3; a weak D match, TRBD2 (5 bases). Germline lookup yields CDR1 SGDLS and CDR2 YYNGEE. V was shortened by 2 bases and J by 2 bases, with 12 bases between the two germline ends. There are 15 residues in the CDR3. The CDR3 DNA reads as TGTGCCAGCAGCGTCCGAGGGCGGATCACAGATACGCAGTATTTT. This sequence encodes CASSVRGRITDTQYF.

The chain joins TRBV5-6 to TRBJ2-7; D is uncertain. Germline V lookup: CDR1 SGHDT, CDR2 YYEEEE. The CDR3 is made up of 12 amino acids. V gave up 4 bases and J gave up 4 bases, with 9 bases separating them. This CDR3 reads CASSTLLYEQYF. CDR3 sequence (DNA): TGTGCCAGCAGCACCTTACTTTACGAGCAGTACTTC. Supplemented by reference TRBV5-6 and TRBJ2-7, the full variable domain reads DAGVTQSPTHLIKTRGQQVTLRCSPKSGHDTVSWYQQALGQGPQFIFQYYEEEERQRGNFPDRFSGHQFPNYSSELNVNALLLGDSALYLCASSTLLYEQYFGPGTRLTVT.

CDR3 in amino acids: CAGAQGGNTGELFF. For the CDR3, the DNA is TGTGCCGGGGCACAGGGGGGAAACACCGGGGAGCTGTTTTTT. The chain combines TRBV6-6 with TRBJ2-2, with TRBD1 identical over 8 bases. Germline CDR1 reads MNHNY; CDR2 reads SVGAGI (reference sequence). The CDR3 is 14 amino acids. The ends lost 11 bases at V and 2 bases at J; junction bases unmatched: 7.

The rearrangement links TRBV5-4 to TRBJ1-1; D is unresolved. V was trimmed by 4 bases and J by 0 bases, leaving 4 bases between them. CDR3 size: 12 residues. Germline lookup yields CDR1 SGHNT and CDR2 YYREEE (reference sequence). The CDR3 loop reads CASSQVNTEAFF. The CDR3 coding sequence is TGTGCCAGCAGCCAGGTGAACACTGAAGCTTTCTTT.

The gene calls are TRBV4-1 and TRBJ2-2; the D gene is possibly TRBD2 (6 bases). The CDR3 length is 15 residues. The germline gives CDR1 MGHRA, CDR2 YSYEKL. With 0 bases removed from V and 1 base from J, the gap between germline ends came to 6 bases. CDR3 protein: CASSQDGRNTGELFF. The CDR3 coding sequence is TGCGCCAGCAGCCAAGACGGGAGGAACACCGGGGAGCTGTTTTTT.

In this sample, this clone turned up a few times. The J gene is TRBJ1-5, the V gene TRBV6-6; 7 bases map to TRBD1. CDR1 is MNHNY, CDR2 SVGAGI, per germline (reference sequence). The CDR3 spans 14 residues. V was pared by 6 bases and J by 0 bases, with 2 bases of the junction left unmatched. CDR3: CASRGQYSNQPQHF. DNA for the CDR3: TGTGCCAGCAGGGGACAGTATAGCAATCAGCCCCAGCATTTT.

J is TRBJ2-7 and V is TRBV5-1; 7 positions match TRBD1. This CDR3 region has 16 residues. From germline, CDR1 is SGHRS and CDR2 YFSETQ. The trim removed 4 bases at V and 3 bases at J, leaving 13 bases unmatched. The CDR3 loop is CASSPTGTVFLYEQYF. The CDR3 DNA is TGCGCCAGCAGCCCGACCGGGACAGTCTTCCTCTACGAGCAGTACTTC.

The rearrangement links TRBV18 to TRBJ2-3, with TRBD2 as a possible D gene (6 bases). This CDR3 is built from 15 residues. Trimming took off 3 bases at V and 8 bases at J, with 18 bases between the two ends. The germline gives CDR1 KGHSH, CDR2 LQKENI. The CDR3 coding sequence is TGTGCCAGCTCACCCCAGAACGTGGGACTGGGTACGCAGTATTTT. Translating it yields CASSPQNVGLGTQYF.

The chain carries TRBV6-5 and TRBJ1-6, with D possibly matching TRBD1 (5 bases). The CDR3 extends over 13 amino acids. Germline lookup yields CDR1 MNHEY and CDR2 SVGAGI. Trimming left V 8 bases short and J 5 bases short, with 10 bases between. As DNA, the CDR3 is TGTGCCAGCTTCAGGGCAAATAATTCACCCCTCCACTTT. This encodes CASFRANNSPLHF.

A few counts support this clone. The CDR3 loop reads CASRYGTGSTEAFF. In nucleotides, the CDR3 is TGTGCCAGCAGATATGGCACAGGGAGCACTGAAGCTTTCTTT. This rearrangement joins TRBV6-5 to TRBJ1-1, with a weak D call TRBD1 (6 bases). CDR3 length: 14 amino acids. V gave up 6 bases and J gave up 4 bases, with 15 bases separating them. Germline CDR1 reads MNHEY; CDR2 reads SVGAGI.

Note on this clone: The same CDR3 also results from other DNA sequences found in this sample. This chain uses TRBV7-9 with TRBJ2-3, with a possible D match to TRBD2 (6 bases). V lost 7 bases and J 3 bases, leaving 11 bases between the germline ends. This CDR3 is built from 13 residues. Germline V gene sequence: CDR1 SEHNR, CDR2 FQNEAQ (reference sequence). The CDR3 is CASTRDLTDTQYF. CDR3 sequence (DNA): TGTGCCAGCACGAGGGACTTAACAGATACGCAGTATTTT.

The chain has TRBV19 and TRBJ2-5; 8 nucleotides match TRBD2. Trimming removed 4 bases from V and 5 bases from J; junction bases left unmatched: 6. The CDR3 has 14 residues. Germline V gene data show CDR1 as LNHDA and CDR2 as SQIVND (reference sequence). For the CDR3, the DNA is TGTGCCAGTAGTACCGCAGCGGGGGACGAGACCCAGTACTTC. Residues: CASSTAAGDETQYF.

The chain has TRBV7-2 and TRBJ2-5; TRBD2 matches at 10 bases. This CDR3 has 14 amino acids. The junction had 6 bases not matched to a gene; V was cut back by 6 bases and J by 5 bases. The germline gives CDR1 SGHTA, CDR2 FQGNSA. The CDR3 here is CASRLAGVRETQYF. The CDR3 DNA follows: TGTGCCAGCAGGCTAGCGGGAGTCCGGGAGACCCAGTACTTC.

This clone has more than one count but fewer than ten. This rearrangement joins TRBV28 to TRBJ1-2; 9 nucleotides align to TRBD1. The ends lost 3 bases at V and 7 bases at J; junction bases unmatched: 3. Germline CDR1 MDHEN, CDR2 SYDVKM. The CDR3 is 13 residues long. CDR3 sequence reads: CASSLTGGTGYTF. The CDR3 bases are TGTGCCAGCAGTTTGACAGGGGGGACTGGCTACACCTTC.

J is TRBJ2-3 and V is TRBV19; 10 positions match TRBD1. J lost 4 bases, V lost 5 bases, and 9 bases had no gene match. CDR1 is LNHDA and CDR2 is SQIVND in the germline V gene (reference sequence). The CDR3 extends over 16 amino acids. CDR3 in amino acids: CASSEARTGGADTQYF. The CDR3 coding sequence is TGTGCCAGTAGTGAAGCCCGGACAGGGGGGGCAGATACGCAGTATTTT.

This clone was counted a few times. The chain links TRBV29-1 to TRBJ1-2, with D unclear. Germline values: CDR1 SQVTM, CDR2 ANQGSEA. V gave up 7 bases and J gave up 7 bases, with 16 bases separating them. The CDR3 is made up of 12 amino acids. The CDR3 region has the DNA TGCAGCGCCAACCCGGGGAAACGTGGCTACACCTTC. Protein product: CSANPGKRGYTF. Full variable domain (rest looked up from reference TRBV29-1 and TRBJ1-2): SAVISQKPSRDICQRGTSLTIQCQVDSQVTMMFWYRQQPGQSLTLIATANQGSEATYESGFVIDKFPISRPNLTFSTLTVSNMSPEDSSIYLCSANPGKRGYTFGSGTRLTVV.

This clone showed up just a few times. As DNA, the CDR3 is TGCAGTGCTAGAGATATGGATACGCAGTATTTT. It specifies CSARDMDTQYF. This chain uses TRBV20-1 with TRBJ2-3; D is ambiguous. The CDR3 is 11 amino acids. V lost 0 bases to trimming and J lost 6 bases, with 4 bases between them. Germline lookup yields CDR1 DFQATT and CDR2 SNEGSKA (reference sequence).

The chain is built from TRBV6-6 and TRBJ1-2; 12 nucleotides align to TRBD1. V shed 6 bases and J 8 bases; nucleotides not matched to a gene: 10. The CDR3 has 15 amino acids. CDR1 is MNHNY and CDR2 is SVGAGI in the germline V gene (reference sequence). The chain's CDR3 is CASSDRDRGRGGYTF. The DNA for the CDR3 is TGTGCCAGCAGCGACCGGGACAGGGGGCGTGGAGGCTACACCTTC.

This chain connects TRBV7-9 to TRBJ2-7; 8 nucleotides line up with TRBD1. J was trimmed by 2 bases and V by 2 bases; bases with no gene match: 5. Per germline, CDR1 SEHNR and CDR2 FQNEAQ (reference sequence). The CDR3 length is 15 residues. The CDR3 bases are TGTGCCAGCAGCTTATCGGACAGGGCACCCTACGAGCAGTACTTC. Its translation is CASSLSDRAPYEQYF.

This clone was counted a single time. V gene TRBV9 combines with J gene TRBJ1-4, with a weak D call TRBD1 (5 bases). This CDR3 is 15 amino acids long. Germline CDR1 SGDLS, CDR2 YYNGEE. With 2 bases removed from V and 8 bases from J, the gap between germline ends came to 16 bases. The CDR3 sequence: CASSVDGGVREKLFF. CDR3 nucleotide sequence: TGTGCCAGCAGCGTCGACGGGGGGGTGAGGGAAAAACTGTTTTTT.

The rearrangement uses TRBV5-1 and TRBJ2-7, with 15 bases lining up with TRBD2. This CDR3 contains 17 residues. Germline CDR1 reads SGHRS; CDR2 reads YFSETQ. J was trimmed by 4 bases and V by 4 bases; bases with no gene match: 9. The CDR3 DNA is TGCGCCAGCAGCCGAACAGCAGGGACTAGCGGGGGGTACGAGCAGTACTTC. It codes for CASSRTAGTSGGYEQYF.

This clone was detected once. The chain links TRBV27 to TRBJ2-2, with 8 positions matching TRBD1. J was trimmed by 3 bases and V by 6 bases; bases with no gene match: 3. Germline CDR1 and CDR2: MNHEY and SMNVEV (reference sequence). The length of the CDR3 is 14 residues. CDR3 sequence: CASRQGEYTGELFF. In DNA form, the CDR3 reads TGTGCCAGCAGACAGGGGGAATACACCGGGGAGCTGTTTTTT.